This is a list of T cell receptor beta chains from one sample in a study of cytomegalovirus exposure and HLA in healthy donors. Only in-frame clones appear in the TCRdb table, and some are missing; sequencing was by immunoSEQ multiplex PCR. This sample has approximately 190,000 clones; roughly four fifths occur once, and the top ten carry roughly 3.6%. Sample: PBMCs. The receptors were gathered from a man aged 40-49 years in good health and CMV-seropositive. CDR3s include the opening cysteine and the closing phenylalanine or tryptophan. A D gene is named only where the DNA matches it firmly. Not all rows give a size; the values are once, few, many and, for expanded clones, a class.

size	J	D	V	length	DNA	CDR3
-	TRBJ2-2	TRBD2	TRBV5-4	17	TGTGCCAGCAGCTTCCCAGCGGGGGCCGCGAACACCGGGGAGCTGTTTTTT	CASSFPAGAANTGELFF
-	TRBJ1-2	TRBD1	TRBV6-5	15	TGTGCCAGCAGTTACTCGCGGGACAGCGACTATGGCTACACCTTC	CASSYSRDSDYGYTF
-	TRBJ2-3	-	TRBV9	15	TGTGCCAGCAGCGTAACAGGCTTCTCCACGGATACGCAGTATTTT	CASSVTGFSTDTQYF
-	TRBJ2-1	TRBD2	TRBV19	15	TGTGCCAGTAGTACGTTAGCGGGAGGGGCCAATGAGCAGTTCTTC	CASSTLAGGANEQFF
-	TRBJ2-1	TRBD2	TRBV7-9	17	TGTGCCAGCAGCTTAGGTTTTGGGACTAGCGGGTTTAATGAGCAGTTCTTC	CASSLGFGTSGFNEQFF
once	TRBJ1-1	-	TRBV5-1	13	TGCGCCAGCAGCCCCGGACGCGGGAGCGAGGCTTTCTTT	CASSPGRGSEAFF
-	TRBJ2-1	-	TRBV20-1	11	TGCAGTGCTAGAGCCGGGCAGGGTCAGATCTTC	CSARAGQGQIF
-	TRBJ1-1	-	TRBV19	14	TGTGCCAGTAGTATAGATAAGAGGAACACTGAAGCTTTCTTT	CASSIDKRNTEAFF
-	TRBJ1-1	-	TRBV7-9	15	TGTGCCAGCAGCATCGTAGGGGGGGCTGGGACTGAAGCTTTCTTT	CASSIVGGAGTEAFF
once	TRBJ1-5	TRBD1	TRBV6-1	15	TGTGCCAGCAGTTTACACAGGGGGCTCAATCAGCCCCAGCATTTT	CASSLHRGLNQPQHF
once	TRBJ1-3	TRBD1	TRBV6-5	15	TGTGCCAGCAGCAGACAGGGGGCTGGAGGAAACACCATATATTTT	CASSRQGAGGNTIYF
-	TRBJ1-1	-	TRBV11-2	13	TGTGCCAGCAGCTTATTGGAGGACACTGAAGCTTTCTTT	CASSLLEDTEAFF
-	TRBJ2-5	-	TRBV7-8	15	TGTGCCAGCAGCCCCTATGCGGGTGGTATTATAGAGCAGTACTTC	CASSPYAGGIIEQYF
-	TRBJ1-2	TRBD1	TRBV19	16	TGTGCCAGTAGTATTGACCAGGACAGGTCGGTCTATGGCTACACCTTC	CASSIDQDRSVYGYTF
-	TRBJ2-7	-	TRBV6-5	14	TGTGCCAGCAGTTCAAGCCCGGGAAACTACGAGCAGTACTTC	CASSSSPGNYEQYF
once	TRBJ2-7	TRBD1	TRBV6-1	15	TGTGCCAGCAGTGAACCGGGACAGGGCTTGTACGAGCAGTACTTC	CASSEPGQGLYEQYF
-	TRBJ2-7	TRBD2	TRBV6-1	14	TGTGCCAGCAGTGAGAGCGGGGGCTCCTACGAGCAGTACTTC	CASSESGGSYEQYF
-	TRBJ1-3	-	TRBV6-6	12	TGTGCCAGCGGCCTCTCTGGAAACACCATATATTTT	CASGLSGNTIYF
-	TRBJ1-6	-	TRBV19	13	TGTGCCAGTAGTGCGGAGGTCGGTTCACCCCTCCACTTT	CASSAEVGSPLHF
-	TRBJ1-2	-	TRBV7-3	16	TGTGCCAGCAGCCTAACTCCTGAGGGGGTGAACTATGGCTACACCTTC	CASSLTPEGVNYGYTF
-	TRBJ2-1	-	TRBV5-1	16	TGCGCCAGCAGCGCGAGGACCCAGGGGCCCTACAATGAGCAGTTCTTC	CASSARTQGPYNEQFF
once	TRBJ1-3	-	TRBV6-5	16	TGTGCCAGCAGTTACTCGATGGCAGGTCCTGGAAACACCATATATTTT	CASSYSMAGPGNTIYF
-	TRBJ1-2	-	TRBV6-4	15	TGTGCCAGCAGTGACTCATCACAGTTAGTTTCTGGCTACACCTTC	CASSDSSQLVSGYTF
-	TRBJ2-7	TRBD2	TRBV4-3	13	TGCGCCAGCAGCCCCTGGGAGGGGAGGGAGCAGTACTTC	CASSPWEGREQYF
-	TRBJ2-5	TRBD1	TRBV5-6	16	TGTGCCAGCAGCTTGAGGACAGGGGGGTCTGAGGAGACCCAGTACTTC	CASSLRTGGSEETQYF
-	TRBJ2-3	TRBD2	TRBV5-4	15	TGTGCCAGCAGCTTGGAGGAGCGGGGGGCAGATACGCAGTATTTT	CASSLEERGADTQYF
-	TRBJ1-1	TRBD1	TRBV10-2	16	TGCGCCAGCAGTTGGACAGGGGGCCCCATGAACACTGAAGCTTTCTTT	CASSWTGGPMNTEAFF
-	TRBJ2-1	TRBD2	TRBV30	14	TGTGCCTGGAGTCGCACTAGCGGAACCAATGAGCAGTTCTTC	CAWSRTSGTNEQFF
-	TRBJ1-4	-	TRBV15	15	TGTGCCACCAGCAGAGATTTCAGGCTTAATGAAAAACTGTTTTTT	CATSRDFRLNEKLFF
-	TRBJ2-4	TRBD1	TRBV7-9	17	TGCGCCAGCAGCCAAGATCGTGGGGGGACAGGGGCCTGGGGAAGGTACTTC	CASSQDRGGTGAWGRYF
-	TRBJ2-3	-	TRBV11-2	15	TGTGCCAGCAGCTTAGGAGGAGGGTACACAGATACGCAGTATTTT	CASSLGGGYTDTQYF
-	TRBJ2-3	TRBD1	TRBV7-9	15	TGTGCCAGCAGCTTAGGACAGGGTGGCCCAGATACGCAGTATTTT	CASSLGQGGPDTQYF
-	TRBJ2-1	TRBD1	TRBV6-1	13	TGTGCCAGCGGACAGGGAACCTACAATGAGCAGTTCTTC	CASGQGTYNEQFF
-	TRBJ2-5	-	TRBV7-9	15	TGTGCCAGCAGCTTAGGGACAAAAACTCGAGAGACCCAGTACTTC	CASSLGTKTRETQYF
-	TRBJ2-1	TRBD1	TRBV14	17	TGTGCCAGCAGCCAAGATCCTCCAGGGGGCGTCTACAATGAGCAGTTCTTC	CASSQDPPGGVYNEQFF
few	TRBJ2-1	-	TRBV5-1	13	TGCGCCAGCAGCTTGGCTAGCGTGAATGAGCAGTTCTTC	CASSLASVNEQFF
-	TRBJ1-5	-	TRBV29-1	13	TGCAGCGCCCGTGGTTCGGGCAATCAGCCCCAGCATTTT	CSARGSGNQPQHF
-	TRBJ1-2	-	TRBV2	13	TGTGCCAGCAGTGAAGCGAGGGACTATGGCTACACCTTC	CASSEARDYGYTF
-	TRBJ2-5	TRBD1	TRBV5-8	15	TGTGCCAGCAGCCCGGGACAGGGATTTCGAGAGACCCAGTACTTC	CASSPGQGFRETQYF
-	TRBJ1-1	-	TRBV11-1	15	TGTGCCAGCAGCTTTCGAATGGGAGAGAACACTGAAGCTTTCTTT	CASSFRMGENTEAFF
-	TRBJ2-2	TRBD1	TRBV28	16	TGTGCCAGCAGTTTTTGGCAGGGGGCGAACACCGGGGAGCTGTTTTTT	CASSFWQGANTGELFF
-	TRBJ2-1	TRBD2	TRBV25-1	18	TGTGCCAGCACTGGGCTCTTGGGGCGGGGGAGTACCTACAATGAGCAGTTCTTC	CASTGLLGRGSTYNEQFF
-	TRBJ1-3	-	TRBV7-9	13	TGTGCCAGCAGCTTAGGTGCGGGAAACACCATATATTTT	CASSLGAGNTIYF
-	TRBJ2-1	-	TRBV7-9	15	TGTGCCAGCAGCTTCTCCGGGGGGCCCTACAATGAGCAGTTCTTC	CASSFSGGPYNEQFF
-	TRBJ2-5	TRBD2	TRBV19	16	TGTGCCAGTAGTTTCGGGACTAGCGGGAATCAAGAGACCCAGTACTTC	CASSFGTSGNQETQYF